This is a list of T cell receptor beta chains from one sample in a study of blood T cell repertoires in COVID-19. Some clones are missing from TCRdb's copy, which holds only in-frame ones; the method was immunoSEQ multiplex PCR. The sample carries more than 40,000 clones, 90% recorded once. Specimen: peripheral blood. Receptors originate from a man in his sixties or seventies with acute or convalescent COVID-19. CDR3s include the opening cysteine and the closing phenylalanine or tryptophan. A D gene is named only where the DNA matches it firmly. Only some rows state a clone size, as once, few, many or a class for expanded clones.

CDR3nt | CDR3aa | d_gene | j_gene | abundance | v_gene
TGTGCTAGTGGTCTCCACCTAGCGGGGCAAGAGACCCAGTACTTC | CASGLHLAGQETQYF | TRBD2 | TRBJ2-5 | once | TRBV12-5
TGTGCCAGCAGCGTAGTACGGGGAGGTGAAAAACTGTTTTTT | CASSVVRGGEKLFF | . | TRBJ1-4 | . | TRBV9
TGTGCCAGTAGTATTGCCCAAAGGCGGGACAGCGTGTCCGGGGAGCTGTTTTTT | CASSIAQRRDSVSGELFF | . | TRBJ2-2 | . | TRBV19
TGTGCCAGCAGCCACAGCGGTGTGGGCTACACCTTC | CASSHSGVGYTF | . | TRBJ1-2 | . | TRBV7-9
TGTGCCAGCTCAGCCGGGACGCGGGGGGCGAACACTGAAGCTTTCTTT | CASSAGTRGANTEAFF | . | TRBJ1-1 | . | TRBV18
TGTGCCAGCCTTCTGTCAGGGAGGGGGACCGGGGAGCTGTTTTTT | CASLLSGRGTGELFF | . | TRBJ2-2 | . | TRBV2
TGTGCCAGCTCGGCGGGGTACGAGCAGTACTTC | CASSAGYEQYF | . | TRBJ2-7 | . | TRBV9
TGTGCCAGCAGCCCGACCGGGGAGCTGTTTTTT | CASSPTGELFF | . | TRBJ2-2 | . | TRBV7-8
TGTGCCAGCAGTTTAGACATCTATGGCTACACCTTC | CASSLDIYGYTF | . | TRBJ1-2 | . | TRBV12-3/TRBV12-4
TGCGCCAGCAGTTCGGACAGCTCTGGAAACACCATATATTTT | CASSSDSSGNTIYF | . | TRBJ1-3 | few | TRBV5-1
TGTGCCAGCTCTCCTGAACAGGGGAGTAATCAGCCCCAGCATTTT | CASSPEQGSNQPQHF | TRBD1 | TRBJ1-5 | few | TRBV11-2
TGTGCCAGCTCGAGGGGGTCCTACAATGAGCAGTTCTTC | CASSRGSYNEQFF | . | TRBJ2-1 | . | TRBV3-1/TRBV3-2
TGCGCCAGCAGGTCTTGGGCAGGAGGGTACACTGAAGCTTTCTTT | CASRSWAGGYTEAFF | . | TRBJ1-1 | . | TRBV5-1
TGTGCCAGCAGCCCGCAGCGGGCCGGGGAGCTGTTTTTT | CASSPQRAGELFF | . | TRBJ2-2 | . | TRBV7-2
TGTGCCAGCTCACCACGGACAGGGGCTGAAGCTTTCTTT | CASSPRTGAEAFF | TRBD1 | TRBJ1-1 | . | TRBV18
TGTGCCAGCAGCTTAGGCCCGGGTCGCGGGACAGGGGGCACAGATACGCAGTATTTT | CASSLGPGRGTGGTDTQYF | TRBD1 | TRBJ2-3 | . | TRBV7-9
TGTGCCAGCAGCTTAGATTGGGGGCTCGGCTATGGCTACACCTTC | CASSLDWGLGYGYTF | . | TRBJ1-2 | . | TRBV7-2
TGTGCCAGTAGCGCCTATAACAGGGGCTTCGAGCAGCCCCAGCATTTT | CASSAYNRGFEQPQHF | TRBD1 | TRBJ1-5 | . | TRBV19
TGCGCCAGCAGCCCCTTGGCGGGTCTGCAGTTCTTC | CASSPLAGLQFF | . | TRBJ2-1 | . | TRBV4-1
TGTGCCAGCAGCCCCCCGTTACAGGGGGCGAGGACTGAAGCTTTCTTT | CASSPPLQGARTEAFF | TRBD1 | TRBJ1-1 | . | TRBV7-2
TGTGCCAGCAGGGTCCCGGGACAACATAATTCACCCCTCCACTTT | CASRVPGQHNSPLHF | . | TRBJ1-6 | . | TRBV11-2
TGTGCCAGCACAAGACCGACAGGCCCCTCTGCTGAAGCTTTCTTT | CASTRPTGPSAEAFF | . | TRBJ1-1 | . | TRBV6-6
TGCGCCAGCAGCCAAGAGTTAACACGTATCTATGGCTACACCTTC | CASSQELTRIYGYTF | . | TRBJ1-2 | . | TRBV4-3
TGTGCAAGTCGCTTAGGGAATGGGCAGGGGGCGTTTGCAACTAATGAAAAACTGTTTTTT | CASRLGNGQGAFATNEKLFF | . | TRBJ1-4 | . | TRBV12-2
TGCGCCAGCAGCTTGGGAGCACGCGGGGGGGCCATCGGGACCCAGTACTTC | CASSLGARGGAIGTQYF | TRBD2 | TRBJ2-5 | . | TRBV5-1
TGCGCCAGCAGCTTGACGGCGAACACCGGGGAGCTGTTTTTT | CASSLTANTGELFF | . | TRBJ2-2 | . | TRBV5-1
TGTGCCAGCAGCCTTCACTCGAACACTGAAGCTTTCTTT | CASSLHSNTEAFF | . | TRBJ1-1 | . | TRBV4-2
TGTGCCACCAGCAGTACCAGGGGCTCTGGAAACACCATATATTTT | CATSSTRGSGNTIYF | . | TRBJ1-3 | . | TRBV15
TGTGCCAGCAGTTTATACTCCCCTAGCACAGATACGCAGTATTTT | CASSLYSPSTDTQYF | . | TRBJ2-3 | . | TRBV27
TGCGCCAGCAGCCAAGATTCCAGGTTCGGTGAAAAACTGTTTTTT | CASSQDSRFGEKLFF | . | TRBJ1-4 | once | TRBV4-3
TGTGCCAGCAGCCAAGATCCGCTTTGGGCACCGCGCGAGACCCAGTACTTC | CASSQDPLWAPRETQYF | . | TRBJ2-5 | . | TRBV4-2
TGCGCCAGCAGCGAAGGGAGATACGAGCAGTACTTC | CASSEGRYEQYF | . | TRBJ2-7 | . | TRBV5-1
TGTGCCAGCAGCCAAGATCGGGGGGAAGTGGGCACTGAAGCTTTCTTT | CASSQDRGEVGTEAFF | . | TRBJ1-1 | . | TRBV3-1/TRBV3-2
TGTGCCACCAGTGACTCTCTAGCCTCCAATGAGCAGTTCTTC | CATSDSLASNEQFF | . | TRBJ2-1 | . | TRBV24-1
TGTGCCCGCTGGTCGATGAGCTATGGCTACACCTTC | CARWSMSYGYTF | . | TRBJ1-2 | . | TRBV21-1
TGTGCCAGCAGTCCGCGGGGGAAAAACATTCAGTACTTC | CASSPRGKNIQYF | TRBD2 | TRBJ2-4 | . | TRBV12-3/TRBV12-4
TGTGCCAGTAGTATCCACCGGTCCTATGGCTACACCTTC | CASSIHRSYGYTF | . | TRBJ1-2 | . | TRBV19
TGTGCCAGCAGTTACGACGGACAGACAGGTCGGGTGAACACTGAAGCTTTCTTT | CASSYDGQTGRVNTEAFF | . | TRBJ1-1 | . | TRBV6-2/TRBV6-3
TGTGCCAGCAGTACGGCAGGGGGGAGTATTCAGTACTTC | CASSTAGGSIQYF | . | TRBJ2-4 | . | TRBV28
TGTGCCAGCAGAGGGGGAGCGGGGGGCCTCTACGAGCAGTACTTC | CASRGGAGGLYEQYF | TRBD2 | TRBJ2-7 | . | TRBV6-6
TGTGCCAGCAGCGGCGCGGGGGGAGCTTTCTTT | CASSGAGGAFF | . | TRBJ1-1 | . | TRBV12-3/TRBV12-4
TGTGCCAGCGGGGGAGGGTCCACTAATGAAAAACTGTTTTTT | CASGGGSTNEKLFF | . | TRBJ1-4 | . | TRBV19
TGTGCCATCACAAGAACGGGGGTCCCCGGGGGGGCCCAGTACTTC | CAITRTGVPGGAQYF | TRBD2 | TRBJ2-5 | . | TRBV7-9
TGTGCCAGCAGTTTGGGGCGTCCCTGGGCTAGCGGGGGGAACGAGCAGTACTTC | CASSLGRPWASGGNEQYF | TRBD2 | TRBJ2-7 | . | TRBV28
TGTGCCAGCAGTGGGGGGAGCGGGGGGCCCCAAGAGACCCAGTACTTC | CASSGGSGGPQETQYF | TRBD2 | TRBJ2-5 | . | TRBV6-1
TGTGCCAGCCGCTACGGGCAGGGAGGGACCTATGGCTACACCTTC | CASRYGQGGTYGYTF | . | TRBJ1-2 | . | TRBV7-2
TGCGCCAGCAGCTTAGGACACGGTGAACTGTTTTTT | CASSLGHGELFF | . | TRBJ1-4 | . | TRBV5-1